These T cell receptor beta chains were read from a single sample in a study of blood T cell repertoires in COVID-19. Some clones are missing from TCRdb's copy, which holds only in-frame ones; the method was immunoSEQ multiplex PCR. Of 110,000 or so clones in the sample, approximately 87% were seen once. Sequenced material: peripheral blood. Source of these receptors: a woman aged 50 to 65 with acute or convalescent COVID-19. Each CDR3 is given with its conserved first and last residue. The order of the fields is J gene, V gene, D gene, clone size, CDR3 DNA, CDR3 protein. The D gene is left open where the match is weak. Expanded clones are given a class, and other clones once, few, many or no size at all.

TRBJ1-6	TRBV9	NA	once	TGTGCCAGCAGCGTAGCCGCCGGGGAAGGCTCACCCCTCCACTTT	CASSVAAGEGSPLHF
TRBJ2-5	TRBV6-6	NA	NA	TGTGCCAGCTGCCCCGCTAGAGAGAGGGAGACCCAGTACTTC	CASCPARERETQYF
TRBJ1-2	TRBV15	TRBD1	NA	TGTGCCACCAGCAGAGACTTGACAGGGGACGATGGCTACACCTTC	CATSRDLTGDDGYTF
TRBJ1-4	TRBV18	NA	NA	TGTGCCAGCTCACCTAACGGAGCAACTAATGAAAAACTGTTTTTT	CASSPNGATNEKLFF
TRBJ2-3	TRBV2	TRBD2	NA	TGTGCCAGCAGTGAAGACCCCGTTGGGAGCGGGGGGGCAGATACGCAGTATTTT	CASSEDPVGSGGADTQYF
TRBJ2-3	TRBV5-1	NA	NA	TGCGCCAGCAGCTTGGACAGGGTGGCAGATACGCAGTATTTT	CASSLDRVADTQYF
TRBJ2-2	TRBV20-1	NA	NA	TGCAGTGCTAGTAGGGGACACAACACCGGGGAGCTGTTTTTT	CSASRGHNTGELFF
TRBJ2-3	TRBV7-6	TRBD2	once	TGTGCCAGCAGCTTAGGGCCAGCGGGGCGGTCCAGCACAGATACGCAGTATTTT	CASSLGPAGRSSTDTQYF
TRBJ1-1	TRBV12-3/TRBV12-4	NA	NA	TGTGCCAGCCTCTCGGCGGGAGGGGGACATGCTTTCTTT	CASLSAGGGHAFF
TRBJ2-1	TRBV10-3	TRBD1	NA	TGTGCCACGGACACGGGACAGGGATACAATGAGCAGTTCTTC	CATDTGQGYNEQFF
TRBJ2-3	TRBV5-1	TRBD1	NA	TGCGCCAGCAGCCAGTTGCAGGGGGCAAGCACAGATACGCAGTATTTT	CASSQLQGASTDTQYF
TRBJ1-4	TRBV12-3/TRBV12-4	NA	NA	TGTGCCAGCAGTATGAGTGAAAAACTGTTTTTT	CASSMSEKLFF
TRBJ1-1	TRBV5-1	NA	NA	TGCGCCAGCACCAGGGGCGCGAACACTGAAGCTTTCTTT	CASTRGANTEAFF
TRBJ1-2	TRBV7-2	NA	NA	TGTGCCAGCAGCTTAGACCCAGGGGTAACCTATGGCTACACCTTC	CASSLDPGVTYGYTF
TRBJ2-7	TRBV6-1	NA	NA	TGTGCCAGCAGTGATGGGACAACCTACGAGCAGTACTTC	CASSDGTTYEQYF
TRBJ2-7	TRBV5-5	TRBD1	once	TGTGCCAGCAGCTATCTGGACAGGGAGGACGGGCAGTACTTC	CASSYLDREDGQYF
TRBJ2-1	TRBV4-1	NA	NA	TGCGCCAGCAGCCAAGATGCTCGGGGGATGGTTGAGCAGTTCTTC	CASSQDARGMVEQFF
TRBJ1-4	TRBV12-5	NA	NA	TGTGCTAGTGGTCACCTCCGACAGGAGACTAATGAAAAACTGTTTTTT	CASGHLRQETNEKLFF
TRBJ2-1	TRBV3-1/TRBV3-2	NA	NA	TGTGCCAGCAGCCTAAGGGCGGGGGAGCAGTTCTTC	CASSLRAGEQFF
TRBJ1-1	TRBV5-6	NA	NA	TGTGCCAGCAGCTCCCGGTTGGGGGGTGGCACTGAAGCTTTCTTT	CASSSRLGGGTEAFF
TRBJ2-3	TRBV5-1	TRBD2	NA	TGCGCCAGCAGTCCCCGACTAGCGGGGGCCTCGGGGTATTTT	CASSPRLAGASGYF
TRBJ1-1	TRBV12-3/TRBV12-4	NA	once	TGTGCCAGCACCTTAGACTTGAACACTGAAGCTTTCTTT	CASTLDLNTEAFF
TRBJ2-2	TRBV5-1	TRBD2	NA	TGCGCCAGCAGCTTGGCGGGGGGGACCGGGGAGCTGTTTTTT	CASSLAGGTGELFF
TRBJ1-2	TRBV11-2	TRBD1	NA	TGTGCCAGCAGCTCCACTGGACGGGACAGGGAGAACTATGGCTACACCTTC	CASSSTGRDRENYGYTF
TRBJ1-2	TRBV12-3/TRBV12-4	TRBD1	NA	TGTGCCAGCAGACAGGGGGACTATGGCTACACCTTC	CASRQGDYGYTF
TRBJ2-2	TRBV5-1	NA	NA	TGCGCCAGCAGCAGTTTACAGGGCGTAAACTCGAACACCGGGGAGCTGTTTTTT	CASSSLQGVNSNTGELFF
TRBJ2-3	TRBV5-4	TRBD2	once	TGTGCCAGCAGCTTGGGAGCGGGGGACTCGATGCAGTATTTT	CASSLGAGDSMQYF
TRBJ1-2	TRBV4-1	NA	NA	TGCGCCAGCAGCCTTTCTTTAGTCTCTAACTATGGCTACACCTTC	CASSLSLVSNYGYTF
TRBJ1-6	TRBV27	NA	NA	TGTGCCAGCAGTTTAGGGGGGTGGTATAATTCACCCCTCCACTTT	CASSLGGWYNSPLHF
TRBJ1-2	TRBV9	TRBD1	NA	TGTGCCAGCAGCGTAGGGGGGACAGGGGGTAGCTATGGCTACACCTTC	CASSVGGTGGSYGYTF
TRBJ1-6	TRBV7-9	TRBD1	NA	TGTGCCAGCAGCCGAGCCGTCGGGACAGAGAATTCACCCCTCCACTTT	CASSRAVGTENSPLHF
TRBJ1-5	TRBV7-2	TRBD1	once	TGTGCCAGCAGCTCGGACAGGCATCAGCCCCAGCATTTT	CASSSDRHQPQHF
TRBJ1-2	TRBV5-1	TRBD1	NA	TGCGCCAGCAGTCCCCAGGGGGCAAATAACTATGGCTACACCTTC	CASSPQGANNYGYTF
TRBJ2-5	TRBV3-1/TRBV3-2	TRBD2	NA	TGTGCCAGCAGCCAATCCGGACTAGCGGGGTACCAAGAGACCCAGTACTTC	CASSQSGLAGYQETQYF
TRBJ1-2	TRBV30	TRBD1	NA	TGTGCCTCCTCCCGGGGACAGAACTATGGCTACACCTTC	CASSRGQNYGYTF
TRBJ2-5	TRBV14	TRBD2	NA	TGTGCCAGCAGCCAAGATTGGCGGGGAGGGGCCCAGTACTTC	CASSQDWRGGAQYF
TRBJ1-4	TRBV6-5	NA	NA	TGTGCCGGCAGGAGGCCACCTAATGAAAAACTGTTTTTT	CAGRRPPNEKLFF
TRBJ1-6	TRBV4-1	TRBD1	NA	TGCGCCAGCAGCCAAGAGGAAGGGGGACAGCTAGATTCACCCCTCCACTTT	CASSQEEGGQLDSPLHF
TRBJ2-3	TRBV5-4	TRBD2	NA	TGTGCCAGCAGACCCGGGGGGGCGGGAGATACGCAGTATTTT	CASRPGGAGDTQYF
TRBJ2-1	TRBV9	NA	NA	TGTGCCAGCAGTGCGGGGGCGTACAATGAGCAGTTCTTC	CASSAGAYNEQFF
TRBJ1-5	TRBV27	NA	NA	TGTGCCAGCAGTTCAAACAGATTGAGCAATCAGCCCCAGCATTTT	CASSSNRLSNQPQHF
TRBJ2-2	TRBV7-8	NA	NA	TGTGCCAGCAGCTTAGTTAGCGGGGAGCTGTTTTTT	CASSLVSGELFF
TRBJ1-5	TRBV12-5	TRBD1	NA	TGTGCTAGTGGCCGGGACAGCGTGCAGCCCCAGCATTTT	CASGRDSVQPQHF
TRBJ1-3	TRBV28	TRBD1	NA	TGTGCCAGCAGTCCGCAGGGGGCGCGAAACACCATATATTTT	CASSPQGARNTIYF
TRBJ1-6	TRBV5-5	TRBD1	NA	TGTGCCAGCAGACGGGGACAGCCCAACTATAATTCACCCCTCCACTTT	CASRRGQPNYNSPLHF
TRBJ2-7	TRBV20-1	NA	NA	TGCAGTGCTAGTGTAGGTATTGGGGGGGAGCAGTACTTC	CSASVGIGGEQYF